This section outlines one T cell receptor (beta chain) sequence together with its context. The same CDR3 can be traced to other DNA sequences in this sample. Per the germline V gene, CDR1 is MDHEN and CDR2 is SYDVKM. The V end was cut by 5 bases, the J end by 5 bases, with 12 bases between. This CDR3 has 14 amino acids. The entry originates in a study of brain T cells in children with intractable seizures. Sequencing was performed with immunoSEQ multiplex PCR; in TCRdb, only in-frame clones are kept and a portion is missing. The sample shows fewer than 150,000 clones, approximately 94% of them seen only once.

The TCR originated in a boy in the first two years of life with hemimegalencephaly and intractable seizures. This chain connects TRBV28 to TRBJ2-2; D may correspond to TRBD1 or TRBD2 (7 bases each). The specimen was peripheral blood, collected at surgery. The CDR3 nucleotides are TGTGCCAGCAGTCGACAGGGAGGGACCGGGGAGCTGTTTTTT. This codes for CASSRQGGTGELFF.